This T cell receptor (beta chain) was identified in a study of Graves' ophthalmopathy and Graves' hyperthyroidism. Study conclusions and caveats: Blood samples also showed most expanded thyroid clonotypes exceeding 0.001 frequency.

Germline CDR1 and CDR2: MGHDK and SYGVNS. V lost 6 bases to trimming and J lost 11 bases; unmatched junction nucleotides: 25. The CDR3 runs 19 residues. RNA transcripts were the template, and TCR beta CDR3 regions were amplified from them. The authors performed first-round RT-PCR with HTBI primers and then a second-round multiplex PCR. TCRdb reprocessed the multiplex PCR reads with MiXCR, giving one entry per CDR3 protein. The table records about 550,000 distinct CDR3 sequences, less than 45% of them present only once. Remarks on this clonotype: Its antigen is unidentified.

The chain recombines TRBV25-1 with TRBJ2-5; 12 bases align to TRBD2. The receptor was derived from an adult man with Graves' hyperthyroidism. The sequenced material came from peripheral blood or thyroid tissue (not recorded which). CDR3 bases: TGTGCCAGCAGCCTCCGTGCTAGCGGGGGGGCAAACTCCTACAATGAGCAGTACTTC. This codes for CASSLRASGGANSYNEQYF.